This T cell receptor (beta chain) was identified during a study of blood T cell repertoires in COVID-19. Study details: COVID-19 samples, acute and convalescent, were from the United States, Italy and Spain. The analysed material was cDNA or gDNA that came from T cells, B-cell-depleted T cells, or PBMCs.

Per the original data handling: Reference gene primer amplification gave nucleated cell count estimates. TCRdb's copy holds only in-frame clones and misses some; the assay was immunoSEQ multiplex PCR. That table is the source of V, J and clone size, and D and trimming were worked out from the DNA. The table has around 300,000 clones, approximately 84% seen once. Trimming removed 4 bases at V and 0 bases at J, with 16 bases between. The CDR3 extends over 17 amino acids. Germline assignment: CDR1 SGHRS and CDR2 YFSETQ. This TCR was recovered from a young woman who had recovered from COVID-19. The specimen was peripheral blood. The chain is built from TRBV5-1 and TRBJ1-4; possibly TRBD1 for D (6 bases). The CDR3 coding sequence is TGCGCCAGCAGCCCAGGACAGATATACGCAACTAATGAAAAACTGTTTTTT. It translates to CASSPGQIYATNEKLFF.